The source of this TCR beta chain is a study of T cell repertoires in cytomegalovirus infection. The wider study: Carrying CMV and the relevant HLA type showed in public TCR beta signatures.

Findings and caveats of the study: The study identified carriers of CMV plus the relevant HLA from cumulative public TCR beta family frequency.

CDR3 length equals 13 residues. Trimming removed 5 bases from V and 6 bases from J, with 12 bases in between. Notes on this clonotype: Its antigen is not identified.

MiXCR, run by TCRdb on the reads, gives a single entry per CDR3 protein. The sample lists approximately 190,000 distinct CDR3 sequences; under 30% were seen once. Sequenced input: PBMCs. V usage is TRBV12-3 or TRBV12-4 and J usage is TRBJ2-3; D gene unclear. The receptor comes from a human donor in good health (CMV status not recorded). Some clones in this sample may be carry-over from other donors' samples. Here the CDR3 DNA reads TGTGCCAGCAGTCCGCAAGGGCGGGATACGCAGTATTTT. Its protein is CASSPQGRDTQYF.